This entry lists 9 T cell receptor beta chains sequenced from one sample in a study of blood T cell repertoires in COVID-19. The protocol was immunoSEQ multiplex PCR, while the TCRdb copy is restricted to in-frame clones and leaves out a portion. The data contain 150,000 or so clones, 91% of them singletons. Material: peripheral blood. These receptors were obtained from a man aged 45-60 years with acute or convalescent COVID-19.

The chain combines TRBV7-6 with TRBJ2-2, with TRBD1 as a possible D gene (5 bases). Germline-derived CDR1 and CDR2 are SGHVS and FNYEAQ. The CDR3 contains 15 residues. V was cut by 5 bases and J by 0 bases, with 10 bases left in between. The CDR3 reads CASSRGHPNTGELFF. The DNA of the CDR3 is TGTGCCAGCAGCCGAGGACACCCGAACACCGGGGAGCTGTTTTTT.

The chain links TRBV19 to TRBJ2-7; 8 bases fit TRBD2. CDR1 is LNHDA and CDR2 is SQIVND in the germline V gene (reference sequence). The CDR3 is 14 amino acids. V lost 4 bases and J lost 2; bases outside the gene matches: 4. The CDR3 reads CASSKASGPYEQYF. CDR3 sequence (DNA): TGTGCCAGTAGTAAGGCTAGCGGGCCCTACGAGCAGTACTTC.

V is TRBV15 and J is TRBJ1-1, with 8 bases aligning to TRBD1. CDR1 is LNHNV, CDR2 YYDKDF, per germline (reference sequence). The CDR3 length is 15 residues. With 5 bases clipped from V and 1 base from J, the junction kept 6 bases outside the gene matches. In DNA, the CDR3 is TGTGCCACCAGCCCCCGAGACAGGGGGAACACTGAAGCTTTCTTT. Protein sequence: CATSPRDRGNTEAFF.

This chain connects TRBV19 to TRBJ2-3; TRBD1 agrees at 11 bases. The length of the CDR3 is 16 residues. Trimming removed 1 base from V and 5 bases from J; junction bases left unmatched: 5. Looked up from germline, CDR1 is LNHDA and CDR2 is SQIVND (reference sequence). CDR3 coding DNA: TGTGCCAGTAGTATAGGGCGGGGGACAGGGGGAGATACGCAGTATTTT. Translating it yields CASSIGRGTGGDTQYF.

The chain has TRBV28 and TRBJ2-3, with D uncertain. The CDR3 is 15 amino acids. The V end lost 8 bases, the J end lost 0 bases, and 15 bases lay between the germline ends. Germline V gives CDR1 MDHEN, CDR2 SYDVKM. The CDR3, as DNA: TGTGCCAGCCTGGAAATAGCTGCGAGCACAGATACGCAGTATTTT. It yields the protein CASLEIAASTDTQYF.

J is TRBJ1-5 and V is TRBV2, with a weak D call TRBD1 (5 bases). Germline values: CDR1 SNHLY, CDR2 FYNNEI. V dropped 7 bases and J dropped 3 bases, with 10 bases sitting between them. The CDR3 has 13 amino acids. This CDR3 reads CASKTAPNQPQHF. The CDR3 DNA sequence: TGTGCCAGCAAGACAGCTCCCAATCAGCCCCAGCATTTT. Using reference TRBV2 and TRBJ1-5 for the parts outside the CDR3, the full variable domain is EPEVTQTPSHQVTQMGQEVILRCVPISNHLYFYWYRQILGQKVEFLVSFYNNEISEKSEIFDDQFSVERPDGSNFTLKIRSTKLEDSAMYFCASKTAPNQPQHFGDGTRLSIL.

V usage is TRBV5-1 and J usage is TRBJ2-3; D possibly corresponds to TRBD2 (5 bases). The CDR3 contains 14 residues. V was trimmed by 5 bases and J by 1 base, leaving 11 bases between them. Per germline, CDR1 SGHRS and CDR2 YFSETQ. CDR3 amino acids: CASSAGIGTDTQYF. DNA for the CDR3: TGCGCCAGCAGTGCCGGGATCGGCACAGATACGCAGTATTTT.

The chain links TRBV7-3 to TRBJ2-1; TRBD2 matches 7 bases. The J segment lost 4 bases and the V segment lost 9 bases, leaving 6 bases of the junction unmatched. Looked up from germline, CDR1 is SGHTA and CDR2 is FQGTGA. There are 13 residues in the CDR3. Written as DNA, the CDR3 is TGTGCCAGTGCTAGCGGAGATTACAATGAGCAGTTCTTC. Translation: CASASGDYNEQFF.

The DNA of the CDR3 is TGTGCCAGCAGTTCTGGGACTAGCGGGAGCCACTACAATGAGCAGTTCTTC. It codes for CASSSGTSGSHYNEQFF. The rearrangement joins TRBV27 to TRBJ2-1; 14 nucleotides match TRBD2. Per germline, CDR1 MNHEY and CDR2 SMNVEV (reference sequence). V lost 4 bases and J lost 3; bases outside the gene matches: 5. CDR3 length: 17 amino acids.